These 15 T cell receptor beta chains originate from one sample sequenced in a study of blood T cell repertoires in COVID-19. Using immunoSEQ multiplex PCR, the repertoire was profiled, and TCRdb retains in-frame clones only, with some absent. Seen here are hundreds of thousands of clones, around 81% observed once, and the top ten hold roughly 8%. Sequenced sample: peripheral blood. The receptors originated from a woman aged 80 or over with COVID-19, enrolled during active disease.

This clone was detected a few times. The chain combines TRBV25-1 with TRBJ2-7; weak D call: TRBD2 (6 bases). V shed 2 bases and J shed 1 base, with 18 bases lying between them. Germline loops: CDR1 MGHDK, CDR2 SYGVNS. The CDR3 length is 17 residues. As DNA, the CDR3 is TGTGCCAGCAGTGAAGCCTCCCGGAAGGGGAGGTCCTACGAGCAGTACTTC. It translates to CASSEASRKGRSYEQYF.

This clone turned up a few times. The chain couples TRBV10-3 to TRBJ2-1, with TRBD1 identical over 7 bases. This CDR3 is 13 amino acids long. With V trimmed by 8 bases and J by 4 bases, 5 bases remained unmatched. Germline CDR1 and CDR2: ENHRY and SYGVKD. The CDR3 region is CAIGDSSYNEQFF. As DNA, the CDR3 is TGTGCCATCGGGGACAGCAGTTACAATGAGCAGTTCTTC.

V usage is TRBV30 and J usage is TRBJ2-7; D unclear. Trimming stripped 2 bases from V and 0 bases from J, with 8 bases between. CDR1 and CDR2 (germline): GTSNPN, SVGIG (reference sequence). The length of the CDR3 is 13 residues. This CDR3 reads CAWSITVSYEQYF. DNA for the CDR3: TGTGCCTGGAGTATAACGGTCTCCTACGAGCAGTACTTC.

The genes are TRBV6-5 and TRBJ1-2; 7 nucleotides match TRBD1. V shed 3 bases and J 8 bases; nucleotides not matched to a gene: 3. The length of the CDR3 is 12 residues. The germline CDR1 and CDR2 sequences are MNHEY and SVGAGI. In DNA form, the CDR3 reads TGTGCCAGCAGTTATAGAGGGGGCGGCTACACCTTC. Translating it yields CASSYRGGGYTF.

This clone was counted between two and nine times. The chain employs TRBV7-6 and TRBJ2-7, with 8 bases fitting TRBD2. This CDR3 contains 17 residues. Germline V gives CDR1 SGHVS, CDR2 FNYEAQ. The V segment lost 3 bases and the J segment 6 bases; nucleotides outside the gene matches: 16. CDR3 residues: CASSLRLPSGGRAEQYF. The CDR3 DNA reads as TGTGCCAGCAGCTTGCGGCTACCCAGCGGGGGCAGAGCCGAGCAGTACTTC.

The rearrangement uses TRBV30 and TRBJ2-5, with 7 bases fitting TRBD2. The V segment lost 3 bases and the J segment 6 bases; nucleotides outside the gene matches: 7. The CDR3 consists of 13 residues. Germline V gene sequence: CDR1 GTSNPN, CDR2 SVGIG (reference sequence). CDR3 protein: CAWRTGGGQTQYF. The DNA of the CDR3 is TGTGCCTGGAGGACGGGGGGTGGTCAGACCCAGTACTTC.

The chain combines TRBV7-9 with TRBJ2-1; the match to TRBD2 covers 10 bases. The germline V gene encodes CDR1 SEHNR and CDR2 FQNEAQ (reference sequence). Germline trimming cut 4 bases from V and 7 bases from J; bases unmatched to any gene: 7. The CDR3 extends over 15 amino acids. The CDR3 spells CASSSLAGVENEQFF. Here the CDR3 DNA reads TGTGCCAGCAGCTCCCTAGCGGGAGTGGAGAATGAGCAGTTCTTC.

This clone was seen once. This sequence joins TRBV12-5 and TRBJ1-1, with D possibly TRBD1 on 5 matching bases. Germline assignment: CDR1 LGHNT and CDR2 FRNRAP. The CDR3 length is 14 residues. The germline V and J ends were trimmed by 0 bases and 6 bases, with 11 bases remaining between them. The DNA of the CDR3 is TGTGCTAGTGGTTTGGTAAGGGACTCCCCTGAAGCTTTCTTT. It specifies CASGLVRDSPEAFF.

This rearrangement joins TRBV15 to TRBJ2-5; D might be TRBD1 (6 bases). Germline CDR1 reads LNHNV; CDR2 reads YYDKDF (reference sequence). The V and J ends lost 0 bases and 4 bases respectively, with 18 bases between them. CDR3 length: 17 residues. The CDR3 DNA follows: TGTGCCACCAGCAGAGATGTTGGACAGTACAGTTCAGAGACCCAGTACTTC. Encoded protein: CATSRDVGQYSSETQYF.

This clone was seen just once. The gene calls are TRBV4-1 and TRBJ1-6; D is unclear. The CDR3 has 11 amino acids. Deletions cut 5 bases from V and 14 bases from J, with 10 bases between. Germline V CDR1 and CDR2: MGHRA, YSYEKL. The CDR3 sequence is CASSSGPTLHF. As DNA, the CDR3 is TGCGCCAGCAGCTCTGGGCCAACCCTCCACTTT.

V usage is TRBV28 and J usage is TRBJ1-1, with D tentatively TRBD1 (5 bases). From germline, CDR1 is MDHEN and CDR2 SYDVKM. The CDR3 is 11 amino acids. The V and J ends lost 6 bases and 8 bases respectively, with 10 bases between them. CDR3 region: CASSVRTEAFF. The DNA for the CDR3 is TGTGCCAGCAGCGTGAGGACAGAAGCTTTCTTT.

This sequence joins TRBV3-1 (or the pseudogene TRBV3-2) and TRBJ1-2; TRBD1 is a possible D gene (5 bases). Trimming removed 4 bases at V and 7 bases at J, with 22 bases between. The CDR3 sequence is 16 residues long. Looked up from germline, CDR1 is LGHDT and CDR2 is YNNKEL (reference sequence). The CDR3 DNA follows: TGTGCCAGCAGCCCGCGGGGCAATCGAGAGTATAGTGGCTACACCTTC. Translating it yields CASSPRGNREYSGYTF.

As DNA, the CDR3 is TGTGCCAGCAGTGAGAGGGGGGGGACAGGGGTAATTCAGCCCCAGCATTTT. The encoded protein is CASSERGGTGVIQPQHF. This chain connects TRBV2 to TRBJ1-5; TRBD1 agrees at 10 bases. Losses at the gene ends were 3 bases for V and 6 bases for J; bases not matched to a gene: 11. The CDR3 has 17 residues. Per the germline V gene, CDR1 is SNHLY and CDR2 is FYNNEI.

The genes are TRBV6-5 and TRBJ2-7, with 7 nucleotides matching TRBD1. Germline V lookup: CDR1 MNHEY, CDR2 SVGAGI. V shed 2 bases, J shed 1 base, and the junction held 2 bases outside the gene matches. This CDR3 comprises 14 residues. CDR3: CASSYGQVSYEQYF. Written as DNA, the CDR3 is TGTGCCAGCAGTTACGGACAGGTGTCCTACGAGCAGTACTTC.

J is TRBJ2-2 and V is TRBV3-1 (or the pseudogene TRBV3-2); 7 bases line up with TRBD2. The CDR3 has 13 residues. The V gene's germline CDR1 is LGHDT and CDR2 YNNKEL (reference sequence). Trimming at V came to 6 bases and at J to 7 bases, leaving 5 bases not matched to a gene. The CDR3 sequence: CASSSLAVGELFF. In DNA form, the CDR3 reads TGTGCCAGCAGTTCTCTAGCGGTCGGGGAGCTGTTTTTT.